This T cell receptor beta chain stems from a study of T cell repertoires in cytomegalovirus infection. Study details: The public TCR beta signatures pointed to both CMV infection and matching HLA type.

This clonotype appeared many times. The CDR3 sequence is 12 residues long. Trimming took off 5 bases at V and 7 bases at J, with 11 bases between the two ends. Germline lookup yields CDR1 SGHNT and CDR2 YENEEA. TCRdb passed the reads through MiXCR, listing each CDR3 protein once. Of around 440,000 distinct CDR3 sequences in the sample, roughly 10% were seen once. The chain is built from TRBV11-3 and TRBJ1-1; the D gene is possibly TRBD1 (5 bases). This receptor was obtained from a human donor in good health (CMV status not recorded). Some clones in this sample may be carry-over from other donors' samples. The specimen was PBMCs. CDR3 residues: CASSATGGEAFF. DNA of the CDR3: TGTGCCAGCAGCGCTACAGGCGGTGAAGCTTTCTTT.